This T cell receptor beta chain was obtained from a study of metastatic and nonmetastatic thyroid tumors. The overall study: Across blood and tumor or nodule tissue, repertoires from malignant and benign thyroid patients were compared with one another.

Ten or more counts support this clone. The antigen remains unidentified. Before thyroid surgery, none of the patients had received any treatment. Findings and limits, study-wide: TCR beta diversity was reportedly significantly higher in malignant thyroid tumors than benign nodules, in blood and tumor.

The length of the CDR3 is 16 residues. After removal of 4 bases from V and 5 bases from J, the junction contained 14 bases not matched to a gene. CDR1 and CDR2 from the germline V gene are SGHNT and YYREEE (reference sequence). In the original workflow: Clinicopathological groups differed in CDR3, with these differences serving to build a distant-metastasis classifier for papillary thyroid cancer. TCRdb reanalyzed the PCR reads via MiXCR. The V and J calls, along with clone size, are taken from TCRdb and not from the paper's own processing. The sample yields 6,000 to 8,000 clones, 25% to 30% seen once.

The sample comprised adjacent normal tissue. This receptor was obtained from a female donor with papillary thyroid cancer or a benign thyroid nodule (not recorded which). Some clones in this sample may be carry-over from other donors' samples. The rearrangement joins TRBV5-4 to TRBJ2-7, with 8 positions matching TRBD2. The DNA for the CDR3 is TGTGCCAGCAGCCCCGAACCAGCGGGAGTCGGCAACGAGCAGTACTTC. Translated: CASSPEPAGVGNEQYF.